Listed here are 26 T cell receptor beta chains from one sample, sequenced in a study of CD8+CD57+ T cells in acquired aplastic anemia. Template material for TCR beta VDJ and CDR3 profiling consisted of genomic DNA. TCRdb passed the reads through MiXCR, listing each CDR3 protein once. This table holds a few hundred thousand distinct CDR3 sequences, around a third found once. Individuals selected for sequencing had exhibited CD8+CD57+ cell expansion on flow cytometry. Sequencing was carried out using sorted CD4+, CD8+, or CD8+CD57+ T cells (not recorded which) from PBMCs. These receptors came from a human donor with aplastic anemia.

This clonotype is a singleton in its sample. The rearrangement uses TRBV7-3 and TRBJ2-2, with D uncertain. This CDR3 has 13 residues. The V gene's germline CDR1 is SGHTA and CDR2 FQGTGA. Between the trimmed V and J ends, which lost 4 bases and 7 bases, there was a span of 10 bases. The CDR3: CASSSRSYGELFF. The CDR3 bases are TGTGCCAGCAGCTCCCGGTCGTACGGGGAGCTGTTTTTT. Filled out from reference TRBV7-3 and TRBJ2-2, the complete variable domain reads GAGVSQTPSNKVTEKGKYVELRCDPISGHTALYWYRQSLGQGPEFLIYFQGTGAADDSGLPNDRFFAVRPEGSVSTLKIQRTERGDSAVYLCASSSRSYGELFFGEGSRLTVL.

The gene calls are TRBV20-1 and TRBJ2-5; 8 bases agree with TRBD2. The V and J ends lost 4 bases and 5 bases, in that order; junction bases with no gene match: 9. CDR1 and CDR2 (germline): DFQATT, SNEGSKA (reference sequence). This CDR3 is built from 14 residues. This CDR3 reads CSATTRTSMETQYF. The CDR3 nucleotides read TGCAGTGCTACCACCCGGACTAGCATGGAGACCCAGTACTTC.

A remark on this clonotype: One end of the junction does not line up with germline, which may come from a read error. This chain uses TRBV25-1 with TRBJ2-7; 7 bases agree with TRBD1. CDR3 length equals 16 residues. Looked up from germline, CDR1 is MGHDK and CDR2 is SYGVNS. The CDR3 is CASSQFLQGDRYEQYF. CDR3 nucleotides: TGCGCCAGCAGCCAATTCTTGCAGGGGGATAGATACGAGCAGTACTTC.

The J gene is TRBJ1-1, the V gene TRBV6-5, with D unclear. Germline CDR1 is MNHEY and CDR2 is SVGAGI. The CDR3 has 14 residues. V was trimmed by 2 bases and J by 1 base, leaving 8 bases between them. The CDR3 DNA reads as TGTGCCAGCAGTTACGGGTGGAAGAACACTGAAGCTTTCTTT. It translates to CASSYGWKNTEAFF.

This clonotype was recorded a few times. This chain links TRBV5-1 with TRBJ2-7; 13 bases fit TRBD2. CDR3 size: 16 residues. Per germline, CDR1 SGHRS and CDR2 YFSETQ. The V segment lost 4 bases and the J segment 9 bases; nucleotides outside the gene matches: 13. The CDR3 here is CASSPQLAGGISVQYF. The CDR3, as DNA: TGCGCCAGCAGCCCACAACTAGCGGGGGGGATTTCCGTGCAGTACTTC.

This clonotype appeared many times. The rearrangement uses TRBV9 and TRBJ2-7; 9 positions match TRBD2. The CDR3 length is 15 residues. The J segment lost 3 bases and the V segment lost 3 bases, leaving 7 bases of the junction unmatched. CDR1 is SGDLS and CDR2 is YYNGEE in the germline V gene. CDR3 residues: CASSGHSGSGYEQYF. The CDR3 coding sequence is TGTGCCAGCAGCGGACATAGCGGGAGCGGCTACGAGCAGTACTTC.

The chain is built from TRBV30 and TRBJ1-2; weak D call: TRBD1 (5 bases). The germline V gene encodes CDR1 GTSNPN and CDR2 SVGIG (reference sequence). V lost 5 bases and J 7 bases, leaving 17 bases between the germline ends. The CDR3 has 13 amino acids. In DNA form, the CDR3 reads TGTGCCTGGGGCCGGGACCGGGAAATTGGCTACACCTTC. Amino acids: CAWGRDREIGYTF.

The J gene is TRBJ1-1, the V gene TRBV29-1; D is possibly TRBD1 (5 bases). The CDR3 has 14 amino acids. V was shortened by 6 bases and J by 7 bases, with 21 bases between the two germline ends. CDR1 and CDR2 from the germline V gene are SQVTM and ANQGSEA. The CDR3 coding sequence is TGCAGCGTCCAAATGCAGGGCCGAACAATTGAAGCTTTCTTT. This gives the protein CSVQMQGRTIEAFF.

Concerning this clonotype: The CDR3 carries no conserved terminal phenylalanine or tryptophan, so it likely arises from a read error. The DNA is left out, because the CDR3 cannot be placed on it with certainty; the CDR3 is given as TCRdb lists it. The V gene is TRBV7-2, the J gene TRBJ1-6; the tabulated D call, TRBD1, remains unverified against the DNA. The CDR3 length equals 11 residues, ends included. CDR1 SGHTA and CDR2 FQGNSA come from the germline V gene. The CDR3 is CASSQRQGFNS.

The chain carries TRBV30 and TRBJ1-5; D gene unclear. Germline V CDR1 and CDR2: GTSNPN, SVGIG (reference sequence). The CDR3 contains 12 residues. Trimming removed 5 bases from V and 0 bases from J, with 5 bases in between. CDR3 protein: CAWGHSNQPQHF. CDR3 nucleotide sequence: TGTGCCTGGGGCCATAGCAATCAGCCCCAGCATTTT.

The chain uses TRBV7-2 and TRBJ2-5; TRBD2 aligns across 7 bases. The CDR3 has 15 residues. With V trimmed by 5 bases and J by 4 bases, 10 bases remained unmatched. CDR1 SGHTA and CDR2 FQGNSA come from the germline V gene. The CDR3 sequence is CASSPTGTKRETQYF. DNA for the CDR3: TGTGCCAGCAGCCCGACCGGGACTAAGCGAGAGACCCAGTACTTC.

The chain uses TRBV7-9 and TRBJ2-7; possibly TRBD2 for D (5 bases). CDR3 size: 14 residues. Germline V CDR1 and CDR2: SEHNR, FQNEAQ (reference sequence). The germline V and J ends were trimmed by 6 bases and 5 bases, with 17 bases remaining between them. The CDR3 DNA sequence: TGTGCCAGCAGTTTCAGGATCCTGACTAACGAGCAGTACTTC. This codes for CASSFRILTNEQYF.

This clonotype appeared many times. The rearrangement joins TRBV7-2 to TRBJ2-5, with 11 bases aligning to TRBD2. V shed 8 bases, J shed 3 bases, and the junction held 5 bases outside the gene matches. The CDR3 runs to 14 residues. Germline loops: CDR1 SGHTA, CDR2 FQGNSA. The CDR3 sequence: CASGPGLAEETQYF. CDR3 in DNA: TGTGCCAGCGGACCGGGACTAGCGGAAGAGACCCAGTACTTC.

This clonotype was picked up many times. The V and J genes are TRBV19 and TRBJ2-3; TRBD2 aligns across 12 bases. Trimming removed 2 bases from V and 8 bases from J; junction bases left unmatched: 8. CDR1 and CDR2 from the germline V gene are LNHDA and SQIVND (reference sequence). This CDR3 is built from 16 residues. CDR3 coding DNA: TGTGCCAGTAGTATAACTAGCGGGAGGTTGGAAGGTACGCAGTATTTT. Translated: CASSITSGRLEGTQYF.

The V call is TRBV4-2, the J call TRBJ1-2; D gene uncertain. CDR3 length: 15 amino acids. V lost 1 base to trimming and J lost 4 bases, with 13 bases between them. Germline CDR1 is LGHNA and CDR2 is YNFKEQ. The CDR3 DNA follows: TGTGCCAGCAGCCAAGTGGCGCCAGCCGTCTATGGCTACACCTTC. It specifies CASSQVAPAVYGYTF.

This clonotype was seen at least ten times. The chain joins TRBV19 to TRBJ1-5, with D uncertain. Trimming cost V 3 bases and J 11 bases, with 17 bases left between them. The germline V gene has CDR1 LNHDA and CDR2 SQIVND (reference sequence). The CDR3 has 14 amino acids. Here the CDR3 DNA reads TGTGCCAGTAGTATTGATAGCCATCGTAGGTCCCAGCATTTT. Translation gives CASSIDSHRRSQHF.

This clonotype was seen a few times. The chain is built from TRBV19 and TRBJ1-1; 8 nucleotides align to TRBD1. Losses at the gene ends were 6 bases for V and 2 bases for J; bases not matched to a gene: 14. CDR3 length: 17 amino acids. CDR1 is LNHDA and CDR2 is SQIVND in the germline V gene (reference sequence). CDR3 amino acids: CASSPRQGADPNTEAFF. In DNA form, the CDR3 reads TGTGCCAGTAGCCCCCGCCAGGGGGCGGATCCCAACACTGAAGCTTTCTTT.

Details on this clonotype: This may stem from a read error, because a much larger clone lies one nucleotide away. The chain has TRBV2 and TRBJ2-1; 9 bases agree with TRBD2. V trimming: 6 bases; J trimming: 6 bases; junction bases outside the gene matches: 6. The V gene's germline CDR1 is SNHLY and CDR2 FYNNEI. This CDR3 has 14 residues. CDR3 nucleotides: TGTGCCAGCAGGGGTGGACTAGCGAGCAATGAGCAGTTCTTC. Its protein product is CASRGGLASNEQFF.

Remarks on this clonotype: A read error may produce the germline difference seen at one junction end. V is TRBV4-2 and J is TRBJ1-4, with D uncertain. CDR1 and CDR2 from the germline V gene are LGHNA and YNFKEQ. This CDR3 is built from 15 residues. This chain's CDR3 is CACSQVETRNEKLFF. The CDR3 DNA reads TGTGCCTGCAGCCAAGTGGAGACACGTAATGAAAAACTGTTTTTT.

With respect to this clonotype: A clone one base away is much larger, so this may be a read error. Here the CDR3 omits its conserved ending phenylalanine or tryptophan, so a read error is the likely source. The chain carries TRBV10-2 and TRBJ2-1; D unresolved. CDR1 is WSHSY and CDR2 is SAAADI in the germline V gene. V was cut by 5 bases and J by 4 bases, with 9 bases left in between. The CDR3 sequence is 13 residues long. The CDR3 DNA sequence: TGCGCCAGCAGTTCGCCTACTTACAATGAGCAGTTCCTC. The encoded protein is CASSSPTYNEQFL.

In this sample, this clonotype turned up many times. The chain combines TRBV19 with TRBJ1-4; D is perhaps TRBD1 (5 bases). The germline gives CDR1 LNHDA, CDR2 SQIVND (reference sequence). Deletions cut 10 bases from V and 8 bases from J, with 17 bases between. This CDR3 has 13 residues. The DNA for the CDR3 is TGTGCCACCGCAAAGGACCGGGACGAAAAACTGTTTTTT. It specifies CATAKDRDEKLFF.

This clonotype was detected ten times or more. V usage is TRBV2 and J usage is TRBJ1-4; TRBD1 is a possible D gene (6 bases). The V gene lost 9 bases and the J gene lost 8 bases, with 13 bases spanning the gap. CDR1 and CDR2 from the germline V gene are SNHLY and FYNNEI. The CDR3 covers 12 residues. The CDR3 here is CASQGGDEKLFF. In DNA, the CDR3 is TGTGCCAGTCAAGGGGGTGACGAAAAACTGTTTTTT.

In this sample, this clonotype turned up once. The chain employs TRBV7-9 and TRBJ2-7; D call uncertain. From germline, CDR1 is SEHNR and CDR2 FQNEAQ (reference sequence). Trimming took off 8 bases at V and 7 bases at J, with 18 bases between the two ends. This CDR3 is 13 amino acids long. The CDR3 coding sequence is TGTGCCAGCTCACCATTGAACAGCGAGGAGCAGTACTTC. Its translation: CASSPLNSEEQYF. Complete variable domain (other parts from reference TRBV7-9 and TRBJ2-7): DTGVSQNPRHKITKRGQNVTFRCDPISEHNRLYWYRQTLGQGPEFLTYFQNEAQLEKSRLLSDRFSAERPKGSFSTLEIQRTEQGDSAMYLCASSPLNSEEQYFGPGTRLTVT.

This clonotype has more than one count but fewer than ten. A read error may explain this, as a much larger clone is one base away. The rearrangement uses TRBV4-2 and TRBJ1-6, with D perhaps matching TRBD1 (5 bases). V lost 0 bases to trimming and J lost 10 bases, with 10 bases between them. Germline values: CDR1 LGHNA, CDR2 YNFKEQ. The CDR3 is 14 amino acids. CDR3 region: CASSQDQGGSPLHF. In DNA, the CDR3 is TGTGCCAGCAGCCAAGATCAGGGTGGCTCACCCCTCCACTTT.

V gene TRBV6-1 combines with J gene TRBJ2-7, with D unclear. This CDR3 is 13 amino acids long. Between the trimmed V and J ends, which lost 6 bases and 2 bases, there was a span of 11 bases. Germline CDR1 MNHNS, CDR2 SASEGT. The CDR3 loop reads CASRNNGTYEQYF. The CDR3 DNA follows: TGTGCCAGCAGGAACAACGGCACCTACGAGCAGTACTTC.

V usage is TRBV19 and J usage is TRBJ2-7, with D unresolved. Germline CDR1 LNHDA, CDR2 SQIVND (reference sequence). The germline V and J ends were trimmed by 5 bases and 1 base, with 21 bases remaining between them. CDR3 length equals 17 residues. CDR3 sequence (DNA): TGTGCCAGTAGTTTCTCCTCCTGGTCAGAATTATCCTACGAGCAGTACTTC. This translates into CASSFSSWSELSYEQYF.